The T cell receptor beta chain under discussion was sequenced for a study of CD8 T cells in Susac syndrome. From blood CD8+ and CD4+ T cells, TCR beta sequences were generated. CD8+ and CD4+ T cells were negatively isolated; TEMRA cells were FACS-enriched. Reverse transcription of about 0.45 to 1 ug RNA was carried out with random hexamers. Amplification of TCR beta CDR3 used immunoSEQ multiplex PCR across 54 Vbeta and 13 Jbeta. TCRdb passed the immunoSEQ multiplex PCR reads through MiXCR, listing each CDR3 protein once. The sample has 250,000 to 300,000 distinct CDR3 sequences, over 75% seen once. This CDR3 is 17 amino acids long. CDR1 and CDR2 (germline): SGHNT, YYREEE (reference sequence). Unmatched junction bases numbered 10, after V lost 1 base and J lost 2 bases.

The TCR was taken from a human donor with multiple sclerosis. The V call is TRBV5-4, the J call TRBJ2-3, with TRBD2 matching 7 bases. Sequencing used CD8+ T cells from PBMCs. The CDR3 DNA reads as TGTGCCAGCAGCTTGTGGGGGAGACTAGCCCACACAGATACGCAGTATTTT. It yields the protein CASSLWGRLAHTDTQYF. Complete variable domain (other parts from reference TRBV5-4 and TRBJ2-3): ETGVTQSPTHLIKTRGQQVTLRCSSQSGHNTVSWYQQALGQGPQFIFQYYREEENGRGNFPPRFSGLQFPNYSSELNVNALELDDSALYLCASSLWGRLAHTDTQYFGPGTRLTVL.